The 8 T cell receptor beta chains given below trace back to one sample, sequenced in a study of regulatory T cells in long-lasting Graves disease. Construction of the TCR beta libraries employed iRepertoire HTBI primers in conjunction with Arm-PCR of CDR3 regions. TCRdb re-derived calls from the multiplex PCR reads in MiXCR, one entry per CDR3 protein. The sample contains roughly 380,000 distinct CDR3 sequences, roughly a sixth of which appear only once. The time point: newly diagnosed GD, antithyroid drugs for less than 3 months. Extracted RNA from PBMCs served as the source of the TCR library. The sample in question was peripheral blood mononuclear cells (PBMCs), obtained at new diagnosis, from a patient treated with antithyroid drugs. These receptors all come from a female donor with Graves disease.

V is TRBV7-9 and J is TRBJ2-3; 9 nucleotides agree with TRBD2. Germline CDR1 SEHNR, CDR2 FQNEAQ (reference sequence). Unmatched junction bases numbered 10, after V lost 4 bases and J lost 2 bases. The length of the CDR3 is 17 residues. CDR3: CASSSPSGVQLTDTQYF. The CDR3 DNA reads TGTGCCAGCAGCTCACCTAGCGGGGTCCAACTCACAGATACGCAGTATTTT. The full variable domain, with the rest looked up from reference TRBV7-9 and TRBJ2-3, is DTGVSQNPRHKITKRGQNVTFRCDPISEHNRLYWYRQTLGQGPEFLTYFQNEAQLEKSRLLSDRFSAERPKGSFSTLEIQRTEQGDSAMYLCASSSPSGVQLTDTQYFGPGTRLTVL.

This clonotype has only a few counts. The chain combines TRBV19 with TRBJ1-2; TRBD1 agrees at 7 bases. CDR3 size: 15 residues. Germline V gives CDR1 LNHDA, CDR2 SQIVND (reference sequence). The V segment lost 3 bases and the J segment 5 bases; nucleotides outside the gene matches: 9. The CDR3 bases are TGTGCCAGTAGTATCGGGGCGACAGGGCGATATGGCTACACCTTC. The encoded protein is CASSIGATGRYGYTF. Filled out from reference TRBV19 and TRBJ1-2, the complete variable domain reads DGGITQSPKYLFRKEGQNVTLSCEQNLNHDAMYWYRQDPGQGLRLIYYSQIVNDFQKGDIAEGYSVSREKKESFPLTVTSAQKNPTAFYLCASSIGATGRYGYTFGSGTRLTVV.

This clonotype occurred many times. This sequence joins TRBV6-2 or TRBV6-3 and TRBJ1-2, with D unclear. Germline V gene lookup returns CDR1 MNHEY and CDR2 SVGEGT. V dropped 5 bases and J dropped 2 bases, with 9 bases sitting between them. This CDR3 region has 13 residues. For the CDR3, the DNA is TGTGCCAGCAGTGGAGTCAAAAACTATGGCTACACCTTC. As protein: CASSGVKNYGYTF.

The rearrangement joins TRBV12-3 or TRBV12-4 to TRBJ2-7; D possibly matches TRBD1 or TRBD2 (5 bases each). V was clipped by 6 bases and J by 4 bases, with 13 bases between them. The CDR3 runs 13 residues. The DNA of the CDR3 is TGTGCCAGCAGCCGGGACGCCCGATACGAGCAGTACTTC. Protein sequence: CASSRDARYEQYF.

The V gene is TRBV12-5, the J gene TRBJ2-7; weak D call: TRBD2 (6 bases). Trimming pared 0 bases from V and 2 bases from J, leaving 14 bases between. Germline V lookup: CDR1 LGHNT, CDR2 FRNRAP. The CDR3 is made up of 16 amino acids. The CDR3 DNA follows: TGTGCTAGTGGTTTGGTACTATCTTGGGGGGCCTACGAGCAGTACTTC. Its protein product is CASGLVLSWGAYEQYF. The full variable domain, with the rest looked up from reference TRBV12-5 and TRBJ2-7, is DARVTQTPRHKVTEMGQEVTMRCQPILGHNTVFWYRQTMMQGLELLAYFRNRAPLDDSGMPKDRFSAEMPDATLATLKIQPSEPRDSAVYFCASGLVLSWGAYEQYFGPGTRLTVT.

The rearrangement links TRBV5-1 to TRBJ1-1; D remains ambiguous. V was trimmed by 4 bases and J by 0 bases, leaving 13 bases between them. The CDR3 totals 15 residues. Germline V gene data show CDR1 as SGHRS and CDR2 as YFSETQ. CDR3 DNA sequence: TGCGCCAGCAGCCCTCTCGGGATCATGAACACTGAAGCTTTCTTT. Residues: CASSPLGIMNTEAFF. Using reference TRBV5-1 and TRBJ1-1 for the parts outside the CDR3, the full variable domain is KAGVTQTPRYLIKTRGQQVTLSCSPISGHRSVSWYQQTPGQGLQFLFEYFSETQRNKGNFPGRFSGRQFSNSRSEMNVSTLELGDSALYLCASSPLGIMNTEAFFGQGTRLTVV.

This clonotype was seen repeatedly, ten times or more. The chain couples TRBV12-3 or TRBV12-4 to TRBJ2-1, with 8 positions matching TRBD2. V was clipped by 6 bases and J by 6 bases; unmatched bases: 7. The CDR3 extends over 14 amino acids. The CDR3 is CASRASGGGNEQFF. The CDR3 region has the DNA TGTGCCAGCAGGGCGAGCGGGGGAGGCAATGAGCAGTTCTTC.

In its sample, this clonotype was seen many times. This sequence joins TRBV7-2 and TRBJ1-2, with unresolved D. This CDR3 contains 15 residues. The V and J ends lost 0 bases and 2 bases respectively, with 10 bases between them. In germline, CDR1 is SGHTA, CDR2 FQGNSA. CDR3 nucleotide sequence: TGTGCCAGCAGCTTAGCTGCCAGAGGGAACTATGGCTACACCTTC. Its translation is CASSLAARGNYGYTF.